The clone carrying this TCR beta chain was seen a single time. With 1 base removed from V and 4 bases from J, the gap between germline ends came to 14 bases. This CDR3 region has 16 residues. Germline lookup yields CDR1 SGHRS and CDR2 YFSETQ. The sample originates from a study of shared clonotypes between healthy human individuals. Clones were sequenced by immunoSEQ multiplex PCR, and TCRdb holds only the in-frame ones, with some missing. Of around 500,000 clones detected, 81% appear once; the ten largest clones hold 12%. The rearrangement uses TRBV5-1 and TRBJ1-4, with a possible D match to TRBD1 (6 bases). This sequence was found in a middle-aged woman in good health. Some clones in this sample may be carry-over from other donors' samples. The specimen sequenced was PBMCs. The CDR3 nucleotides are TGCGCCAGCAGCTTGATTACAGGGAGTAGTAATGAAAAACTGTTTTTT. This sequence encodes CASSLITGSSNEKLFF.